These 26 T cell receptor beta chains originate from one sample sequenced in a study of shared T cell receptors in the human thymus. Only in-frame clones appear in the TCRdb table, and some are missing; sequencing was by immunoSEQ multiplex PCR. This sample has some 640,000 clones; approximately 89% occur once, and the top ten carry 0.009% to 0.0095%. The same sample was also studied in work on human thymus T cells.

The sample taken for sequencing was thymocytes. The receptors shown here come from a boy under three years old with a congenital heart defect.

The J gene is TRBJ1-2, the V gene TRBV7-2; TRBD1 is a possible D gene (5 bases). CDR1 SGHTA and CDR2 FQGNSA come from the germline V gene. The CDR3 loop spans 13 amino acids. Deletions cut 2 bases from V and 7 bases from J, with 11 bases between. DNA of the CDR3: TGTGCCAGCAGCTTAAGACAGTCTCCTGGCTACACCTTC. Translated: CASSLRQSPGYTF.

The chain joins TRBV14 to TRBJ2-7; TRBD2 is a possible D gene (5 bases). Germline V gene data show CDR1 as SGHDN and CDR2 as FVKESK. The CDR3 is made up of 14 amino acids. V lost 4 bases, J lost 1 base, and 11 bases lay in between. The CDR3 region is CASSPSGGSYEQYF. The CDR3 DNA sequence: TGTGCCAGCAGCCCAAGCGGCGGATCCTACGAGCAGTACTTC.

The J gene is TRBJ2-3, the V gene TRBV7-6, with D perhaps matching TRBD2 (7 bases). Trimming took off 1 base at V and 9 bases at J, with 17 bases between the two ends. The CDR3 consists of 15 residues. The germline V gene encodes CDR1 SGHVS and CDR2 FNYEAQ. CDR3 loop: CASSLDTGRGETQYF. In nucleotides, the CDR3 is TGTGCCAGCAGCTTAGACACAGGGAGGGGCGAAACGCAGTATTTT.

This clone showed up just a few times. The rearrangement uses TRBV10-2 and TRBJ2-7; 7 positions match TRBD2. The CDR3 sequence is 17 residues long. The germline CDR1 and CDR2 sequences are WSHSY and SAAADI. J gave up 4 bases and V 3 bases, and 15 bases lay outside the gene matches. The CDR3 DNA is TGCGCCAGCAGTGATAGGGTATCGCGGGAGTGGCGGTACGAGCAGTACTTC. Amino acid sequence: CASSDRVSREWRYEQYF.

CDR3 in amino acids: CAISESRNSYNEQFF. CDR3 DNA: TGTGCCATCAGTGAGTCGCGTAACTCCTACAATGAGCAGTTCTTC. The chain is built from TRBV10-3 and TRBJ2-1; D is unclear. The V and J ends lost 0 bases and 0 bases respectively, with 6 bases between them. Germline CDR1 and CDR2: ENHRY and SYGVKD. This CDR3 is 15 amino acids long.

The chain has TRBV28 and TRBJ2-7, with D possibly matching TRBD1 (5 bases). CDR3 size: 15 residues. Trimming stripped 5 bases from V and 2 bases from J, with 16 bases between. CDR1 and CDR2 (germline): MDHEN, SYDVKM. CDR3 DNA: TGTGCCAGCAGTCAGAAGACAGAGAGGACCTACGAGCAGTACTTC. Translated, it gives CASSQKTERTYEQYF.

This clone occurred once. The J gene is TRBJ1-4, the V gene TRBV2; D perhaps matches TRBD1 (5 bases). The CDR3 sequence is 14 residues long. Germline V CDR1 and CDR2: SNHLY, FYNNEI. The V gene lost 6 bases and the J gene lost 8 bases, with 16 bases spanning the gap. DNA of the CDR3: TGTGCCAGCAGCGCCAATGGCGGGGGGGAAAAACTGTTTTTT. Its translation is CASSANGGGEKLFF.

The chain is built from TRBV14 and TRBJ2-3; TRBD2 matches 10 bases. Losses at the gene ends were 3 bases for V and 1 base for J; bases not matched to a gene: 7. Per germline, CDR1 SGHDN and CDR2 FVKESK. The CDR3 covers 17 residues. This CDR3 reads CASSHYGLAACTDTQYF. The CDR3 region has the DNA TGTGCCAGCAGCCATTACGGACTAGCGGCTTGCACAGATACGCAGTATTTT.

This chain joins TRBV10-3 and TRBJ1-2, with a possible D match to TRBD1 (5 bases). This CDR3 has 14 residues. Germline loops: CDR1 ENHRY, CDR2 SYGVKD. Trimming took 8 bases from V and 8 from J, leaving 21 bases between them. The CDR3 DNA sequence: TGTGCCATCGGAACGTTCAGGGCCTTGGGAGGCTACACCTTC. Translation gives CAIGTFRALGGYTF.

This clone was counted between two and nine times. The chain couples TRBV19 to TRBJ2-1, with 8 bases identical to TRBD2. The V and J ends lost 5 bases and 2 bases, in that order; junction bases with no gene match: 5. Looked up from germline, CDR1 is LNHDA and CDR2 is SQIVND (reference sequence). CDR3 size: 15 residues. CDR3 sequence (DNA): TGTGCCAGTAGTCCCACGGGAGGGACCTACAATGAGCAGTTCTTC. It encodes CASSPTGGTYNEQFF.

The chain joins TRBV6-6 to TRBJ2-5; 7 nucleotides align to TRBD1. Germline V CDR1 and CDR2: MNHNY, SVGAGI (reference sequence). CDR3 length equals 15 residues. V lost 5 bases and J lost 1; bases outside the gene matches: 7. The CDR3 DNA sequence: TGTGCCAGCAGTACCGGACAGGCCTTCCAAGAGACCCAGTACTTC. The encoded protein is CASSTGQAFQETQYF.

The J gene is TRBJ2-7, the V gene TRBV27; 10 bases map to TRBD2. CDR3 length: 14 residues. From germline, CDR1 is MNHEY and CDR2 SMNVEV (reference sequence). The V segment lost 4 bases and the J segment 4 bases; nucleotides outside the gene matches: 4. CDR3 sequence reads: CASSSGLADYEQYF. The DNA of the CDR3 is TGTGCCAGCAGTTCTGGACTAGCGGATTACGAGCAGTACTTC.

The chain links TRBV30 to TRBJ2-4; D is perhaps TRBD1 (5 bases). CDR3 length equals 14 residues. Germline V lookup: CDR1 GTSNPN, CDR2 SVGIG (reference sequence). V lost 5 bases and J 0 bases, leaving 11 bases between the germline ends. The CDR3 is CAWDSELAKNIQYF. DNA for the CDR3: TGTGCCTGGGACAGTGAACTAGCCAAAAACATTCAGTACTTC. The variable domain in full, with the rest retrieved from reference TRBV30 and TRBJ2-4, is SQTIHQWPATLVQPVGSPLSLECTVEGTSNPNLYWYRQAAGRGLQLLFYSVGIGQISSEVPQNLSASRPQDRQFILSSKKLLLSDSGFYLCAWDSELAKNIQYFGAGTRLSVL.

The gene calls are TRBV2 and TRBJ2-7; a possible D gene is TRBD1 (6 bases). V dropped 4 bases and J dropped 3 bases, with 22 bases sitting between them. CDR1 and CDR2 (germline): SNHLY, FYNNEI. The length of the CDR3 is 17 residues. CDR3: CASSAWPPLQGNYEQYF. In DNA form, the CDR3 reads TGTGCCAGCAGTGCCTGGCCCCCTTTGCAGGGGAACTACGAGCAGTACTTC.

V usage is TRBV6-6 and J usage is TRBJ2-3; 7 positions agree with TRBD1. The V gene's germline CDR1 is MNHNY and CDR2 SVGAGI (reference sequence). V shed 6 bases and J 4 bases; nucleotides not matched to a gene: 10. The CDR3 totals 15 residues. For the CDR3, the DNA is TGTGCCAGCAGACCTCAGGGGGAGTGGGCAGATACGCAGTATTTT. Protein product: CASRPQGEWADTQYF.

The chain couples TRBV6-6 to TRBJ2-7, with 10 bases fitting TRBD2. The V gene end was trimmed by 2 bases and the J gene end by 1 base; junction bases not matched to a gene: 5. This CDR3 has 16 residues. Germline V gene data show CDR1 as MNHNY and CDR2 as SVGAGI (reference sequence). The CDR3, as DNA: TGTGCCAGCAGTTACCGTCGGACTAGCGGATCCTACGAGCAGTACTTC. Its translation: CASSYRRTSGSYEQYF.

The rearrangement joins TRBV2 to TRBJ1-2; D remains ambiguous. The CDR3 contains 13 residues. V shed 1 base and J shed 8 bases, with 11 bases lying between them. In germline, CDR1 is SNHLY, CDR2 FYNNEI. CDR3 in amino acids: CASSEGAPRGYTF. As DNA, the CDR3 is TGTGCCAGCAGTGAAGGGGCCCCAAGGGGCTACACCTTC.

The chain links TRBV5-1 to TRBJ1-1; weak D call: TRBD1 (6 bases). Germline CDR1 SGHRS, CDR2 YFSETQ. The CDR3 has 15 residues. Trimming removed 4 bases from V and 2 bases from J, with 15 bases in between. The CDR3 region is CASSPPDSRNTEAFF. For the CDR3, the DNA is TGCGCCAGCAGCCCCCCGGACAGTAGAAACACTGAAGCTTTCTTT.

This rearrangement joins TRBV30 to TRBJ1-5; tentatively, D is TRBD1 (6 bases). Germline V CDR1 and CDR2: GTSNPN, SVGIG (reference sequence). The CDR3 runs to 16 residues. V lost 0 bases to trimming and J lost 3 bases, with 15 bases between them. CDR3 coding DNA: TGTGCCTGGAGTGTACGTCAGGACAGCCACAATCAGCCCCAGCATTTT. Translation: CAWSVRQDSHNQPQHF. Filled out from reference TRBV30 and TRBJ1-5, the complete variable domain reads SQTIHQWPATLVQPVGSPLSLECTVEGTSNPNLYWYRQAAGRGLQLLFYSVGIGQISSEVPQNLSASRPQDRQFILSSKKLLLSDSGFYLCAWSVRQDSHNQPQHFGDGTRLSIL.

The chain joins TRBV19 to TRBJ2-5; unclear D gene. CDR1 LNHDA and CDR2 SQIVND come from the germline V gene (reference sequence). Trimming took 0 bases from V and 2 from J, leaving 10 bases between them. This CDR3 comprises 15 residues. CDR3 region: CASSIDGSLQETQYF. CDR3 sequence (DNA): TGTGCCAGTAGTATAGATGGCTCACTACAAGAGACCCAGTACTTC.

The chain uses TRBV14 and TRBJ2-3, with 11 bases aligning to TRBD2. Per the germline V gene, CDR1 is SGHDN and CDR2 is FVKESK. Trimming took 1 base from V and 5 from J; bases not matched to a gene: 11. The CDR3 loop spans 18 amino acids. CDR3 protein: CASSQVHQTSGDVDTQYF. Written as DNA, the CDR3 is TGTGCCAGCAGCCAAGTTCATCAGACTAGCGGGGACGTAGATACGCAGTATTTT.

V gene TRBV7-2 combines with J gene TRBJ1-1, with 7 bases aligning to TRBD1. The CDR3 is 14 residues long. The germline V gene encodes CDR1 SGHTA and CDR2 FQGNSA. V trimming: 5 bases; J trimming: 4 bases; junction bases outside the gene matches: 7. The CDR3 protein is CASSPRQGGTEAFF. The CDR3 DNA reads as TGTGCCAGCAGCCCGAGACAGGGAGGCACTGAAGCTTTCTTT.

This clone turned up a few times. The chain joins TRBV15 to TRBJ2-5; D may be TRBD2 (6 bases). The V gene's germline CDR1 is LNHNV and CDR2 YYDKDF (reference sequence). With 5 bases removed from V and 2 bases from J, the gap between germline ends came to 9 bases. The CDR3 has 13 residues. The CDR3 loop reads CATSGTHQETQYF. The DNA for the CDR3 is TGTGCCACCAGCGGGACTCATCAAGAGACCCAGTACTTC. The full variable domain, with the rest looked up from reference TRBV15 and TRBJ2-5, is DAMVIQNPRYQVTQFGKPVTLSCSQTLNHNVMYWYQQKSSQAPKLLFHYYDKDFNNEADTPDNFQSRRPNTSFCFLDIRSPGLGDTAMYLCATSGTHQETQYFGPGTRLLVL.

The chain carries TRBV5-6 and TRBJ2-2, with D tentatively TRBD2 (5 bases). The V gene lost 2 bases and the J gene lost 6 bases, with 14 bases spanning the gap. CDR1 and CDR2 from the germline V gene are SGHDT and YYEEEE. The CDR3 has 15 amino acids. CDR3 in amino acids: CASSLLRGEAGELFF. DNA of the CDR3: TGTGCCAGCAGCTTACTTCGGGGAGAGGCCGGGGAGCTGTTTTTT.

V usage is TRBV4-3 and J usage is TRBJ2-5; 7 nucleotides agree with TRBD2. The V gene's germline CDR1 is LGHNA and CDR2 YSLEER. CDR3 length: 13 residues. With 4 bases clipped from V and 3 bases from J, the junction kept 2 bases outside the gene matches. This CDR3 reads CASSRGGEETQYF. The CDR3, as DNA: TGCGCCAGCAGCCGGGGGGGGGAAGAGACCCAGTACTTC.

This chain links TRBV29-1 with TRBJ2-4; 11 nucleotides agree with TRBD2. Germline V gene sequence: CDR1 SQVTM, CDR2 ANQGSEA. The CDR3 loop spans 15 amino acids. The CDR3 DNA sequence: TGCAGTCTGAAGACTAGCGGGATGGCCAAAAACATTCAGTACTTC. It specifies CSLKTSGMAKNIQYF. The entire variable domain, with the rest obtained from reference TRBV29-1 and TRBJ2-4, is as follows: SAVISQKPSRDICQRGTSLTIQCQVDSQVTMMFWYRQQPGQSLTLIATANQGSEATYESGFVIDKFPISRPNLTFSTLTVSNMSPEDSSIYLCSLKTSGMAKNIQYFGAGTRLSVL.